Each of the 30 T cell receptor beta chains below was sequenced from the same sample in a study of T cell responses to AZD1222 COVID-19 vaccine. Profiling relied on immunoSEQ multiplex PCR, and the TCRdb table lists in-frame clones only, not all of them. Of under 130,000 clones detected, around 90% appear once; the ten largest clones hold over 2%. The sequencing here drew on peripheral blood, taken 28 days after the second AZD1222 dose. Receptors originate from an adult who received the AZD1222 COVID-19 vaccine.

V and J are TRBV27 and TRBJ2-7; D is unclear. The V and J ends lost 3 bases and 3 bases respectively, with 9 bases between them. Germline lookup yields CDR1 MNHEY and CDR2 SMNVEV (reference sequence). This CDR3 contains 13 residues. This chain's CDR3 is CASSLKMNYEQYF. In DNA, the CDR3 is TGTGCCAGCAGTTTGAAAATGAACTACGAGCAGTACTTC.

The V and J genes are TRBV27 and TRBJ2-7, with D perhaps given as TRBD1 or TRBD2 (5 bases each). V lost 2 bases and J 2 bases, leaving 7 bases between the germline ends. Looked up from germline, CDR1 is MNHEY and CDR2 is SMNVEV (reference sequence). This CDR3 is 13 amino acids long. The DNA of the CDR3 is TGTGCCAGCAGTTTAATGGGGGCCTACGAGCAGTACTTC. Residues: CASSLMGAYEQYF.

This chain uses TRBV4-3 with TRBJ2-2; 10 nucleotides line up with TRBD1. V lost 1 base and J lost 6; bases outside the gene matches: 2. Looked up from germline, CDR1 is LGHNA and CDR2 is YSLEER. The CDR3 loop spans 15 amino acids. The CDR3 coding sequence is TGCGCCAGCAGCCAAGGACAGGGGGCGGCCGGGGAGCTGTTTTTT. Its translation: CASSQGQGAAGELFF.

V gene TRBV6-5 combines with J gene TRBJ2-1; 10 nucleotides align to TRBD2. Germline CDR1 reads MNHEY; CDR2 reads SVGAGI. The CDR3 loop spans 15 amino acids. Trimming took 5 bases from V and 5 from J; bases not matched to a gene: 6. CDR3 DNA sequence: TGTGCCAGCAGTAGCTTAGCGGGAGGAAACAATGAGCAGTTCTTC. It specifies CASSSLAGGNNEQFF.

The J gene is TRBJ1-3, the V gene TRBV12-3 or TRBV12-4; D is ambiguous. Trimming removed 6 bases at V and 4 bases at J, with 10 bases between. The CDR3 is 13 amino acids. The CDR3 loop reads CASSTGSGNTIYF. The CDR3 coding sequence is TGTGCCAGCAGCACGGGATCGGGAAACACCATATATTTT.

This chain joins TRBV12-3 or TRBV12-4 and TRBJ2-7; D remains unclear. With 4 bases removed from V and 2 bases from J, the gap between germline ends came to 3 bases. CDR3 length: 11 residues. The CDR3 is CASSSTYEQYF. DNA for the CDR3: TGTGCCAGCAGTTCGACCTACGAGCAGTACTTC.

V gene TRBV19 combines with J gene TRBJ1-1; weak D call: TRBD1 (5 bases). Germline V gene lookup returns CDR1 LNHDA and CDR2 SQIVND (reference sequence). The CDR3 is 11 amino acids. The V end was cut by 7 bases, the J end by 8 bases, with 11 bases between. The DNA for the CDR3 is TGTGCCAGTACCTTAAGGACAGAAGCTTTCTTT. Translating it yields CASTLRTEAFF.

V usage is TRBV21-1 and J usage is TRBJ1-5. TRBV21-1 is a recognized pseudogene. This CDR3 spans 14 amino acids. The CDR3: CAFSPIPRIQPQHF. The CDR3 bases are TGTGCCTTCTCTCCCATCCCGAGGATACAGCCCCAGCATTTT.

This rearrangement joins TRBV3-1 (or the pseudogene TRBV3-2) to TRBJ2-2; 7 bases align to TRBD1. Looked up from germline, CDR1 is LGHDT and CDR2 is YNNKEL (reference sequence). The J segment lost 3 bases and the V segment lost 0 bases, leaving 1 base of the junction unmatched. The CDR3 runs 15 residues. The CDR3 sequence is CASSQDGQDTGELFF. DNA of the CDR3: TGTGCCAGCAGCCAAGATGGACAGGACACCGGGGAGCTGTTTTTT.

The chain links TRBV5-4 to TRBJ2-7; D unresolved. The V gene lost 0 bases and the J gene lost 6 bases, with 10 bases spanning the gap. Germline loops: CDR1 SGHNT, CDR2 YYREEE (reference sequence). This CDR3 region has 13 residues. As DNA, the CDR3 is TGTGCCAGCAGCTTGGGTGGGTCCAGCGAGCAGTACTTC. Protein sequence: CASSLGGSSEQYF.

This clone was seen more than once but under ten times. The chain carries TRBV5-5 and TRBJ2-5; TRBD1 aligns across 7 bases. The germline V gene has CDR1 SGHKS and CDR2 YYEKEE (reference sequence). CDR3 length: 15 residues. The V and J ends lost 4 bases and 2 bases, in that order; junction bases with no gene match: 8. For the CDR3, the DNA is TGTGCCAGCAGCCGATGGGACAGCCCTCAAGAGACCCAGTACTTC. Its translation: CASSRWDSPQETQYF.

The V gene is TRBV19, the J gene TRBJ1-5; TRBD1 matches at 8 bases. Per germline, CDR1 LNHDA and CDR2 SQIVND (reference sequence). The ends lost 5 bases at V and 9 bases at J; junction bases unmatched: 6. This CDR3 has 13 residues. The CDR3 DNA sequence: TGTGCCAGTAGTTCAGGGGGCGACCGGCCCCAGCATTTT. This encodes CASSSGGDRPQHF.

The chain couples TRBV2 to TRBJ1-5; perhaps TRBD1 as D (6 bases). Germline V CDR1 and CDR2: SNHLY, FYNNEI. Deletions cut 2 bases from V and 3 bases from J, with 14 bases between. CDR3 length equals 16 residues. DNA of the CDR3: TGTGCCAGCAGTGAACAGGGGTTGGTTTACAATCAGCCCCAGCATTTT. Translated, it gives CASSEQGLVYNQPQHF.

The chain is built from TRBV28 and TRBJ2-7; 14 bases align to TRBD2. J gave up 7 bases and V 3 bases, and 5 bases lay outside the gene matches. Germline assignment: CDR1 MDHEN and CDR2 SYDVKM. This CDR3 is 15 amino acids long. The CDR3: CASSLGTSGSSEQYF. The CDR3 DNA is TGTGCCAGCAGTTTGGGGACTAGCGGGAGCTCGGAGCAGTACTTC. Variable domain in full (rest from reference TRBV28 and TRBJ2-7): DVKVTQSSRYLVKRTGEKVFLECVQDMDHENMFWYRQDPGLGLRLIYFSYDVKMKEKGDIPEGYSVSREKKERFSLILESASTNQTSMYLCASSLGTSGSSEQYFGPGTRLTVT.

The rearrangement uses TRBV7-3 and TRBJ2-2, with D perhaps assigned TRBD1 or TRBD2 (7 bases each). Trimming removed 5 bases at V and 6 bases at J, with 19 bases between. The V gene's germline CDR1 is SGHTA and CDR2 FQGTGA. The CDR3 is made up of 16 amino acids. CDR3 residues: CASSPGGAPSAGELFF. The CDR3 region has the DNA TGTGCCAGCAGCCCAGGGGGGGCTCCTTCGGCCGGGGAGCTGTTTTTT.

This chain joins TRBV6-5 and TRBJ1-2; TRBD1 aligns across 7 bases. Germline V gives CDR1 MNHEY, CDR2 SVGAGI. V shed 7 bases, J shed 2 bases, and the junction held 7 bases outside the gene matches. The CDR3 spans 14 residues. CDR3 region: CASKAMTGNYGYTF. CDR3 in DNA: TGTGCCAGCAAGGCTATGACAGGGAACTATGGCTACACCTTC.

This clone was seen once. A read error may produce the germline difference seen at one junction end. The chain has TRBV7-7 and TRBJ2-5, with 7 bases that match TRBD2. The germline V gene encodes CDR1 SSHAT and CDR2 FNYEAQ (reference sequence). The CDR3 totals 14 residues. The CDR3 nucleotides read TGTGCTAGCAGCTTTTTAGCGGGTCTGGAGCCCCAGTACTTC. The encoded protein is CASSFLAGLEPQYF.

The J gene is TRBJ2-3, the V gene TRBV7-9, with a tentative D call TRBD2 (5 bases). Trimming took 5 bases from V and 0 from J, leaving 6 bases between them. Germline-derived CDR1 and CDR2 are SEHNR and FQNEAQ (reference sequence). This CDR3 has 13 amino acids. The CDR3 is CASSRGSTDTQYF. CDR3 nucleotides: TGTGCCAGCAGCCGAGGGAGCACAGATACGCAGTATTTT.

This clone was recorded once. The gene calls are TRBV6-2 or TRBV6-3 and TRBJ2-2, with D uncertain. CDR1 is MNHEY and CDR2 is SVGEGT in the germline V gene. This CDR3 comprises 16 residues. Trimming cost V 0 bases and J 0 bases, with 8 bases left between them. Here the CDR3 reads CASSYSMHPNTGELFF. CDR3 in DNA: TGTGCCAGCAGTTACTCCATGCATCCGAACACCGGGGAGCTGTTTTTT.

This chain joins TRBV5-1 and TRBJ1-2; 7 bases map to TRBD1. CDR1 and CDR2 from the germline V gene are SGHRS and YFSETQ. Germline trimming cut 5 bases from V and 2 bases from J; bases unmatched to any gene: 9. The CDR3 runs to 15 residues. In DNA, the CDR3 is TGCGCCAGCAGGGAAAGCTCACAGGGGAACTATGGCTACACCTTC. Residues: CASRESSQGNYGYTF.

J is TRBJ1-4 and V is TRBV4-1; 8 nucleotides match TRBD1. The V segment lost 2 bases and the J segment 8 bases; nucleotides outside the gene matches: 10. Germline CDR1 MGHRA, CDR2 YSYEKL. This CDR3 has 16 amino acids. CDR3 residues: CASSQLLRGRREKLFF. CDR3 coding DNA: TGCGCCAGCAGCCAACTACTCAGGGGGCGCCGAGAAAAACTGTTTTTT.

This chain uses TRBV12-3 or TRBV12-4 with TRBJ1-5, with D unclear. Deletions cut 1 base from V and 7 bases from J, with 2 bases between. There are 11 residues in the CDR3. The chain's CDR3 is CASSLDQPQHF. The CDR3 DNA sequence: TGTGCCAGCAGTTTAGACCAGCCCCAGCATTTT.

This chain uses TRBV11-1 with TRBJ2-7; no clear D. Trimming left V 2 bases short and J 7 bases short, with 15 bases between. The CDR3 has 14 amino acids. Germline CDR1 reads SGHAT; CDR2 reads FQDESV (reference sequence). For the CDR3, the DNA is TGTGCCAGCAGCTTACAGACTGATTACGGGGAGCAGTACTTC. Encoded protein: CASSLQTDYGEQYF.

The rearrangement uses TRBV6-5 and TRBJ2-7; 12 positions match TRBD2. The CDR3 totals 14 residues. J was trimmed by 7 bases and V by 6 bases; bases with no gene match: 7. Germline loops: CDR1 MNHEY, CDR2 SVGAGI. This CDR3 is CASRRLAGDSEQYF. The CDR3 bases are TGTGCCAGCAGGCGACTAGCGGGAGATAGTGAGCAGTACTTC.

There are a few counts of this clone. The chain combines TRBV27 with TRBJ1-1; TRBD1 matches at 7 bases. Germline CDR1 reads MNHEY; CDR2 reads SMNVEV (reference sequence). The V segment lost 5 bases and the J segment 1 base; nucleotides outside the gene matches: 4. This CDR3 is built from 14 residues. This CDR3 is CASSQQGTNTEAFF. The CDR3 DNA reads TGTGCCAGCAGTCAACAGGGGACGAACACTGAAGCTTTCTTT.

This chain connects TRBV19 to TRBJ2-7; 9 bases map to TRBD1. There are 19 residues in the CDR3. V shed 4 bases and J 0 bases; nucleotides not matched to a gene: 16. Per the germline V gene, CDR1 is LNHDA and CDR2 is SQIVND (reference sequence). The CDR3 region is CASSTRGGQGRINSYEQYF. CDR3 in DNA: TGTGCCAGTAGTACTCGTGGGGGACAGGGTCGAATCAACTCCTACGAGCAGTACTTC.

The chain couples TRBV6-5 to TRBJ2-7; TRBD2 matches at 9 bases. CDR3 length: 15 amino acids. Unmatched junction bases numbered 9, after V lost 7 bases and J lost 2 bases. Germline loops: CDR1 MNHEY, CDR2 SVGAGI. Written as DNA, the CDR3 is TGTGCCAGCATACCGGTAGCGGGAGAAACCTACGAGCAGTACTTC. It specifies CASIPVAGETYEQYF.

V gene TRBV6-4 combines with J gene TRBJ2-1; D is possibly TRBD1 (5 bases). The germline V gene has CDR1 MRHNA and CDR2 SNTAGT. The CDR3 is made up of 13 amino acids. V was clipped by 2 bases and J by 10 bases, with 12 bases between them. The CDR3 sequence is CASSDQGSVEQFF. CDR3 nucleotide sequence: TGTGCCAGCAGTGACCAGGGAAGCGTAGAGCAGTTCTTC.

This chain connects TRBV2 to TRBJ2-7; TRBD1 matches 7 bases. V lost 2 bases, J lost 2 bases, and 6 bases stayed unmatched. Germline lookup yields CDR1 SNHLY and CDR2 FYNNEI. The CDR3 sequence is 15 residues long. CDR3 in amino acids: CASSESGGSAYEQYF. CDR3 in DNA: TGTGCCAGCAGTGAATCAGGGGGATCGGCCTACGAGCAGTACTTC.

This chain links TRBV19 with TRBJ1-1; possible D gene TRBD1, 5 bases. Trimming shortened V by 4 bases and J by 5 bases, and 17 bases separated the two germline ends. Per the germline V gene, CDR1 is LNHDA and CDR2 is SQIVND (reference sequence). The CDR3 extends over 15 amino acids. CDR3 nucleotide sequence: TGTGCCAGTAGTACATCGGGACTTTCGAGGACTGAAGCTTTCTTT. Amino acid sequence: CASSTSGLSRTEAFF.